This is a list of T cell receptor beta chains from one sample in a study of glioma-infiltrating T cells after dendritic cell vaccination. Clones were read by immunoSEQ multiplex PCR, and TCRdb kept only the in-frame ones, dropping some. The table shows around 89,000 clones, with around 84% occurring only once. The material was blood, obtained before dendritic cell vaccination. These receptors came from a human donor with glioblastoma. The CDR3 runs from the conserved cysteine through the conserved F or W. A D gene is named only where the DNA matches it firmly. Clone size is given for some rows only: seen once, a few or many times, or a class if the clone is expanded.

d_call | j_call | v_call | clone_size | cdr3_length | cdr3_aa | cdr3_nt
TRBD1 | TRBJ1-1 | TRBV7-9 | . | 16 | CASSHRDRGFHTEAFF | TGTGCCAGCAGCCACCGGGACAGGGGGTTTCACACTGAAGCTTTCTTT
TRBD2 | TRBJ2-7 | TRBV11-1 | . | 15 | CASSLTAGGVYEQYF | TGTGCCAGCAGCTTAACGGCGGGGGGTGTCTACGAGCAGTACTTC
. | TRBJ2-7 | TRBV7-2 | . | 16 | CASSLEGSRGGYEQYF | TGTGCCAGCAGCTTAGAAGGTAGCAGGGGAGGGTACGAGCAGTACTTC
. | TRBJ2-7 | TRBV6-1 | many | 14 | CASSEAEEVNEQYF | TGTGCCAGCAGTGAAGCGGAGGAGGTTAACGAGCAGTACTTC
TRBD2 | TRBJ2-7 | TRBV5-1 | few | 14 | CASSLWAGGYEQYF | TGCGCCAGCAGCTTGTGGGCGGGGGGGTACGAGCAGTACTTC
TRBD2 | TRBJ2-1 | TRBV25-1 | . | 17 | CASSGLAGGPAYNEQFF | TGTGCCAGCAGTGGACTAGCGGGAGGGCCAGCCTACAATGAGCAGTTCTTC
. | TRBJ1-2 | TRBV27 | . | 11 | CASSPGDGYTF | TGTGCCAGCAGCCCAGGGGATGGCTACACCTTC
TRBD1 | TRBJ2-7 | TRBV2 | . | 13 | CASLGDSEYEQYF | TGTGCCAGCTTAGGGGACAGCGAGTACGAGCAGTACTTC
TRBD1 | TRBJ2-7 | TRBV5-1 | . | 15 | CASSLLGQASYEQYF | TGCGCCAGCAGCTTGCTGGGACAGGCTTCCTACGAGCAGTACTTC
TRBD1 | TRBJ1-2 | TRBV6-5 | . | 13 | CASSYSDRTGYTF | TGTGCCAGCAGTTACTCGGACAGGACTGGCTACACCTTC
TRBD2 | TRBJ2-7 | TRBV18 | . | 14 | CASSPSGSSYEQYF | TGTGCCAGCTCACCTAGCGGGAGTTCCTACGAGCAGTACTTC
. | TRBJ1-5 | TRBV6-1 | . | 14 | CASSDHPGFQPQHF | TGTGCCAGCAGTGACCACCCAGGGTTCCAGCCCCAGCATTTT
TRBD1 | TRBJ2-1 | TRBV7-6 | once | 16 | CASSLRTGGASNEQFF | TGTGCCAGCAGCTTACGAACAGGGGGCGCTTCGAATGAGCAGTTCTTC
TRBD2 | TRBJ2-2 | TRBV10-3 | . | 15 | CAIRDLAGGPGELFF | TGTGCCATCAGAGATCTAGCGGGGGGGCCAGGGGAGCTGTTTTTT
. | TRBJ2-2 | TRBV7-9 | . | 14 | CASSLVLETGELFF | TGTGCCAGCAGCTTAGTCCTAGAAACCGGGGAGCTGTTTTTT
TRBD2 | TRBJ2-1 | TRBV9 | . | 16 | CASSPRTSGPYNEQFF | TGTGCCAGCAGCCCCCGGACTAGCGGCCCATACAATGAGCAGTTCTTC
. | TRBJ2-7 | TRBV27 | . | 13 | CASSLGTTYEQYF | TGTGCCAGCAGTTTAGGGACAACCTACGAGCAGTACTTC
. | TRBJ1-1 | TRBV30 | . | 14 | CAWGQTNMNTEAFF | TGTGCCTGGGGACAGACCAACATGAACACTGAAGCTTTCTTT
TRBD1 | TRBJ2-7 | TRBV7-9 | . | 14 | CASSKGQGDYEQYF | TGTGCCAGCAGTAAGGGACAGGGGGACTACGAGCAGTACTTC
TRBD1 | TRBJ2-4 | TRBV20-1 | . | 11 | CSAGTANIQYF | TGCAGTGCTGGGACAGCAAACATTCAGTACTTC
. | TRBJ2-1 | TRBV10-3 | . | 14 | CAISGLPSYNEQFF | TGTGCCATCAGTGGACTTCCCTCCTACAATGAGCAGTTCTTC
. | TRBJ2-7 | TRBV13 | few | 14 | CASSLDGNHYEQYF | TGTGCCAGCAGCTTAGACGGGAATCACTACGAGCAGTACTTC
TRBD2 | TRBJ2-1 | TRBV9 | few | 15 | CASSVLAGLYNEQFF | TGTGCCAGCAGTGTTCTAGCGGGACTATACAATGAGCAGTTCTTC
. | TRBJ1-1 | TRBV2 | . | 15 | CASSASLHSNTEAFF | TGTGCCAGCAGTGCATCGCTGCACTCGAACACTGAAGCTTTCTTT
TRBD1 | TRBJ1-2 | TRBV6-6 | . | 15 | CASSPWTGSNYGYTF | TGTGCCAGCAGCCCGTGGACAGGATCTAACTATGGCTACACCTTC
. | TRBJ2-1 | TRBV7-9 | . | 13 | CASSFDGPGEQFF | TGTGCCAGCAGCTTTGACGGGCCAGGGGAGCAGTTCTTC
. | TRBJ2-5 | TRBV6-1 | . | 12 | CASTGGLETQYF | TGTGCCAGCACGGGGGGCCTGGAGACCCAGTACTTC
TRBD2 | TRBJ2-5 | TRBV6-5 | . | 15 | CASTKTSGPKETQYF | TGTGCCAGCACCAAGACTAGCGGTCCGAAAGAGACCCAGTACTTC
TRBD2 | TRBJ2-5 | TRBV7-2 | . | 16 | CASSLFSGGPQETQYF | TGTGCCAGCAGCTTGTTTAGCGGGGGGCCACAAGAGACCCAGTACTTC
TRBD2 | TRBJ2-1 | TRBV2 | . | 17 | CASSEATGLAGLNEQFF | TGTGCCAGCAGTGAAGCAACGGGACTAGCGGGTCTGAATGAGCAGTTCTTC
. | TRBJ1-1 | TRBV20-1 | . | 11 | CSTQVNTEAFF | TGCAGTACACAGGTGAACACTGAAGCTTTCTTT
. | TRBJ2-5 | TRBV4-1 | . | 12 | CATAPQRETQYF | TGCGCGACAGCTCCCCAAAGAGAGACCCAGTACTTC
TRBD1 | TRBJ1-2 | TRBV5-4 | . | 17 | CASSGGRNRGLTYGYTF | TGTGCCAGCAGCGGGGGGAGAAACAGGGGACTCACCTATGGCTACACCTTC
. | TRBJ1-6 | TRBV5-1 | . | 15 | CASSLWVAEDSPLHF | TGCGCCAGCAGCTTGTGGGTCGCGGAGGATTCACCCCTCCACTTT
TRBD2 | TRBJ2-1 | TRBV6-5 | once | 14 | CASSGTSGYNEQFF | TGTGCCAGCAGCGGGACTAGCGGTTACAATGAGCAGTTCTTC
TRBD2 | TRBJ2-1 | TRBV19 | . | 21 | CASRHKSPLAGVSYSYNEQFF | TGTGCCAGTAGACATAAATCGCCCCTAGCGGGGGTTTCTTACTCCTACAATGAGCAGTTCTTC
. | TRBJ2-2 | TRBV6-4 | . | 14 | CASSESVNTGELFF | TGTGCCAGCAGTGAGTCAGTTAACACCGGGGAGCTGTTTTTT
TRBD1 | TRBJ2-7 | TRBV5-1 | . | 15 | CASSTGQGKIIEQYF | TGCGCCAGCAGCACCGGACAGGGGAAAATTATAGAGCAGTACTTC
. | TRBJ1-2 | TRBV5-6 | . | 17 | CASSPGSRGGSNYGYTF | TGTGCCAGCAGCCCCGGGTCCAGGGGCGGTTCTAACTATGGCTACACCTTC
TRBD2 | TRBJ2-5 | TRBV2 | once | 18 | CASSGELGLAGIRETQYF | TGTGCCAGCAGTGGCGAACTGGGACTAGCGGGAATAAGAGAGACCCAGTACTTC
. | TRBJ2-2 | TRBV7-9 | . | 14 | CASSLELDTGELFF | TGTGCCAGCAGCTTAGAACTCGACACCGGGGAGCTGTTTTTT
TRBD1 | TRBJ1-2 | TRBV27 | few | 15 | CASSYGQGFRFGYTF | TGTGCCAGCAGTTATGGACAGGGCTTTCGTTTTGGCTACACCTTC
TRBD1 | TRBJ1-2 | TRBV6-1 | . | 12 | CASRDRGLGYTF | TGTGCCAGCAGGGACAGGGGGCTTGGCTACACCTTC
TRBD2 | TRBJ2-1 | TRBV5-1 | . | 17 | CASSSLTSGGVNNEQFF | TGCGCCAGCAGCTCTCTAACTAGCGGGGGGGTGAACAATGAGCAGTTCTTC
. | TRBJ2-3 | TRBV7-8 | . | 16 | CASSPRRAGSTDTQYF | TGTGCCAGCAGCCCCCGTCGGGCGGGTAGCACAGATACGCAGTATTTT
TRBD1 | TRBJ2-7 | TRBV6-1 | . | 14 | CASSRQGEPYEQYF | TGTGCCAGCAGCCGACAGGGGGAGCCCTACGAGCAGTACTTC
. | TRBJ1-2 | TRBV15 | . | 15 | CATSSGDLGSSGYTF | TGTGCCACCAGCAGCGGGGATTTGGGGAGCTCTGGCTACACCTTC
. | TRBJ2-7 | TRBV15 | . | 16 | CATSRDSHRASDEQYF | TGTGCCACCAGCAGAGATAGTCACAGGGCCTCGGACGAGCAGTACTTC